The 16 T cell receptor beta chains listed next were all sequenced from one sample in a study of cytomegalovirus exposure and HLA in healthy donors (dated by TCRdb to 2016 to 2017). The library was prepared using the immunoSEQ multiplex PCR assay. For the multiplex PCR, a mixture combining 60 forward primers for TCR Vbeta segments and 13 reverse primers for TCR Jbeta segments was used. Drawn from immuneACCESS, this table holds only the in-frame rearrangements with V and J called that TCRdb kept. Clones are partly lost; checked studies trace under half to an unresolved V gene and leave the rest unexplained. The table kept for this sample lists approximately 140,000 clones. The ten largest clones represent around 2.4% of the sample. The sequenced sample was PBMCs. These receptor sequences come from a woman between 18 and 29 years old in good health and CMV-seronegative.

The CDR3 is CASSVAGRMSPGNTIYF. For the CDR3, the DNA is TGTGCCAGCAGCGTAGCTGGCAGGATGTCGCCTGGAAACACCATATATTTT. V usage is TRBV9 and J usage is TRBJ1-3; unclear D gene. V lost 0 bases and J lost 2, with 15 bases in between. Germline V gene lookup returns CDR1 SGDLS and CDR2 YYNGEE. The CDR3 contains 17 residues.

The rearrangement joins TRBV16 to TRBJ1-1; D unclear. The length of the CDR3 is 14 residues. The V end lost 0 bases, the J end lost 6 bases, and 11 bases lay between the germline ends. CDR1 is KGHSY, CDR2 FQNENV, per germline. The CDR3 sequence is CASSQSRGIAEAFF. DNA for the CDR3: TGTGCCAGCAGCCAATCGAGAGGGATTGCTGAAGCTTTCTTT.

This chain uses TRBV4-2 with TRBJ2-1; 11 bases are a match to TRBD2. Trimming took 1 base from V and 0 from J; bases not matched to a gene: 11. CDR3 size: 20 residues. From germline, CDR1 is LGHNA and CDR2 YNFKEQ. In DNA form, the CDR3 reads TGTGCCAGCAGCCAAGCCCCGGGACTAGCGGCCCTCAGCTCCTACAATGAGCAGTTCTTC. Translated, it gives CASSQAPGLAALSSYNEQFF.

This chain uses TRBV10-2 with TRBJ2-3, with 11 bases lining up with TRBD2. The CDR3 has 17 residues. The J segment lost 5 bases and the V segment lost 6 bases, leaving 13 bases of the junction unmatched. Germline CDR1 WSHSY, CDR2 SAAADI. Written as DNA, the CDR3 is TGCGCCAGCAGCGGGGGGACAGATACTAGCGGGAGAGATACGCAGTATTTT. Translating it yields CASSGGTDTSGRDTQYF.

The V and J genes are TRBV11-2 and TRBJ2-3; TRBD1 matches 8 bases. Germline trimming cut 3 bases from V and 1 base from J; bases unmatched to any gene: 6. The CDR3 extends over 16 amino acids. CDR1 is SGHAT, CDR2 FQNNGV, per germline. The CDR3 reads CASSFFPGQGTDTQYF. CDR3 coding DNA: TGTGCCAGCAGCTTTTTTCCGGGACAGGGCACAGATACGCAGTATTTT.

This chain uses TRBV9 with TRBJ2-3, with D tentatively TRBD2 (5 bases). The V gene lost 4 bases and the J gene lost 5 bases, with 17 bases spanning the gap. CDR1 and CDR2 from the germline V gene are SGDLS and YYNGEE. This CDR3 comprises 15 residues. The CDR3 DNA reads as TGTGCCAGCAGCTCCCGCGGGCTCCTGGGAGATACGCAGTATTTT. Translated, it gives CASSSRGLLGDTQYF. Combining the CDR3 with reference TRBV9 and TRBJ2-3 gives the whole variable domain DSGVTQTPKHLITATGQRVTLRCSPRSGDLSVYWYQQSLDQGLQFLIQYYNGEERAKGNILERFSAQQFPDLHSELNLSSLELGDSALYFCASSSRGLLGDTQYFGPGTRLTVL.

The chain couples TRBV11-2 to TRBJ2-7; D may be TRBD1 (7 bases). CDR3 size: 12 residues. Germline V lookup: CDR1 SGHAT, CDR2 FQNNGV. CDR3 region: CASSLGRGRLHV. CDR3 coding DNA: TGTGCCAGCAGCTTAGGGAGGGGGCGCCTCCACGTC.

CDR3 residues: CASSFRGQLNYGYTF. CDR3 nucleotide sequence: TGTGCCAGTAGTTTTAGGGGACAGTTAAACTATGGCTACACCTTC. V and J are TRBV19 and TRBJ1-2; 7 nucleotides align to TRBD1. The J segment lost 2 bases and the V segment lost 5 bases, leaving 8 bases of the junction unmatched. In germline, CDR1 is LNHDA, CDR2 SQIVND (reference sequence). This CDR3 has 15 amino acids.

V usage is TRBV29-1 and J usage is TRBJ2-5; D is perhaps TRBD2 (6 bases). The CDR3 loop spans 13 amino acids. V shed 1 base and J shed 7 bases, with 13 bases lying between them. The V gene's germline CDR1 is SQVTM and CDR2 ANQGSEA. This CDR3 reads CSVEVWQEGTQYF. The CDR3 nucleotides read TGCAGCGTTGAAGTTTGGCAGGAGGGGACCCAGTACTTC.

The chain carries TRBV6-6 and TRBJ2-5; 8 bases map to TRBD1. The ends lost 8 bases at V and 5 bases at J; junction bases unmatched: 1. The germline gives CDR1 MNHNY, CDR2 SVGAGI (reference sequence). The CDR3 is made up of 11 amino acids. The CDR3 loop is CASHRGETQYF. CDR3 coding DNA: TGTGCCAGCCACAGGGGGGAGACCCAGTACTTC.

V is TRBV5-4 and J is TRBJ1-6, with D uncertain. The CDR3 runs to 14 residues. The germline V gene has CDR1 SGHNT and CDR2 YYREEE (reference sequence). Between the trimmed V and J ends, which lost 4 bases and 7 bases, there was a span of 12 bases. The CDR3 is CASSAPEENSPLHF. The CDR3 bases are TGTGCCAGCAGCGCCCCGGAGGAGAATTCACCCCTCCACTTT.

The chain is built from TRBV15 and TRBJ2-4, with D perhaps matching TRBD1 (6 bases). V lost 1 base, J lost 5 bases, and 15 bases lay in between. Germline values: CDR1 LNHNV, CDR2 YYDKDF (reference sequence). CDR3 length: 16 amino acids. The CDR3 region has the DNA TGTGCCACCAGCAGAGTACAGGGTCCACTCCAAAACATTCAGTACTTC. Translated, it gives CATSRVQGPLQNIQYF.

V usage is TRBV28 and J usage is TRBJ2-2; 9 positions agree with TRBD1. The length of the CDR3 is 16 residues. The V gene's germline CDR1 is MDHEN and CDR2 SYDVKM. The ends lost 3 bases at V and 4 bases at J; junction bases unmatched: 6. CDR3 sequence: CASSFLGTGFTGELFF. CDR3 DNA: TGTGCCAGCAGTTTTTTAGGGACAGGGTTCACCGGGGAGCTGTTTTTT.

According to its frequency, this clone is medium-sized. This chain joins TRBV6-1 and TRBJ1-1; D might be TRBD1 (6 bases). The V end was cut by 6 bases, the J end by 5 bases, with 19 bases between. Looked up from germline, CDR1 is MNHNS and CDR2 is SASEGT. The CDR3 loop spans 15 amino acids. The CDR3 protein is CASSAQGLQGTEAFF. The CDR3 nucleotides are TGTGCCAGCAGCGCACAGGGCCTCCAAGGGACTGAAGCTTTCTTT.

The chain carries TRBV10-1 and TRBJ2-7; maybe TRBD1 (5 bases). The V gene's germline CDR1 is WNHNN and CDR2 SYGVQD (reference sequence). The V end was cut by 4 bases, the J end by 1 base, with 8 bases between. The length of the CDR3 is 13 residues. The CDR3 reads CASSAAGSYEQYF. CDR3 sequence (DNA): TGCGCCAGCAGTGCCGCAGGGTCCTACGAGCAGTACTTC.

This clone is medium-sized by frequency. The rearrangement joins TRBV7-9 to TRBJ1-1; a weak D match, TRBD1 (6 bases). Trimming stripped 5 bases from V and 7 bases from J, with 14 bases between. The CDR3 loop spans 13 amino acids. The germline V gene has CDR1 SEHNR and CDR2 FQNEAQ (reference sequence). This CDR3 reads CASSPWDTVEAFF. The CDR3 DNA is TGTGCCAGCAGCCCCTGGGACACAGTTGAAGCTTTCTTT.